This TCR beta chain derives from a study of blood T cell repertoires in COVID-19. Only in-frame clones appear in the TCRdb table, and some are missing; sequencing was by immunoSEQ multiplex PCR. The data contain about 480,000 clones, more than 70% of them singletons. This CDR3 contains 15 residues. In germline, CDR1 is MNHNS, CDR2 SASEGT. V was cut by 2 bases and J by 4 bases, with 12 bases left in between. This receptor was identified in a woman in her fifties or sixties with COVID-19, enrolled during active disease. J is TRBJ1-5 and V is TRBV6-1; D is perhaps TRBD1 (5 bases). Sequencing used peripheral blood. CDR3 amino acids: CASSEQGGANQPQHF. CDR3 nucleotide sequence: TGTGCCAGCAGTGAACAGGGAGGGGCTAATCAGCCCCAGCATTTT.